A selection of T cell receptor beta chains follows, all from one sample in a study of T cell changes during pregnancy in multiple sclerosis. Clones were read by immunoSEQ multiplex PCR, and TCRdb kept only the in-frame ones, dropping some. The data show under 85,000 clones, around nine tenths seen once. This material consisted of peripheral blood, taken in the third trimester of pregnancy. These receptors were obtained from a female donor with multiple sclerosis, enrolled in a pregnancy study. The CDR3 runs from the conserved cysteine through the conserved F or W. Each record gives: V gene, clone size, CDR3 length, D gene, J gene, CDR3 protein, CDR3 DNA. A D gene is named only where the DNA matches it firmly. Some rows mark clone size as missing; the rest say once, few, many or name a class of expanded clone.

V: TRBV9
size: -
length: 15
D: -
J: TRBJ1-2
CDR3: CASSALKSGLFGYTF
DNA: TGTGCCAGCAGCGCGCTCAAATCAGGGTTATTTGGCTACACCTTC

V: TRBV4-3
size: -
length: 18
D: -
J: TRBJ2-4
CDR3: CASSQVTGGGGAKNIQYF
DNA: TGCGCCAGCAGCCAAGTTACAGGGGGCGGGGGGGCCAAAAACATTCAGTACTTC

V: TRBV4-2
size: -
length: 14
D: -
J: TRBJ2-7
CDR3: CASSQGGPSYEQYF
DNA: TGTGCCAGCAGCCAAGGAGGTCCTTCCTACGAGCAGTACTTC

V: TRBV9
size: -
length: 15
D: -
J: TRBJ1-1
CDR3: CASSVGGGLNTEAFF
DNA: TGTGCCAGCAGCGTAGGCGGGGGCTTGAACACTGAAGCTTTCTTT

V: TRBV19
size: -
length: 15
D: -
J: TRBJ2-7
CDR3: CASSVWSPIQYEQYF
DNA: TGTGCCAGTAGTGTATGGAGCCCCATCCAATACGAGCAGTACTTC

V: TRBV14
size: -
length: 14
D: -
J: TRBJ2-7
CDR3: CASSQEFRGAEQYF
DNA: TGTGCCAGCAGCCAAGAGTTCAGGGGAGCCGAGCAGTACTTC

V: TRBV7-9
size: -
length: 16
D: -
J: TRBJ2-3
CDR3: CASSLASSPSTDTQYF
DNA: TGTGCCAGCAGCTTAGCATCGTCCCCTAGCACAGATACGCAGTATTTT

V: TRBV5-1
size: -
length: 18
D: TRBD2
J: TRBJ2-2
CDR3: CASSLRLAGGEVPGELFF
DNA: TGCGCCAGCAGCTTAAGACTCGCGGGAGGGGAGGTCCCCGGGGAGCTGTTTTTT

V: TRBV6-1
size: -
length: 15
D: -
J: TRBJ1-1
CDR3: CASSERLGRDTEAFF
DNA: TGTGCCAGCAGTGAACGATTGGGCAGGGACACTGAAGCTTTCTTT

V: TRBV30
size: few
length: 13
D: -
J: TRBJ1-5
CDR3: CAWSLGEGTPQHF
DNA: TGTGCCTGGAGTCTGGGGGAGGGCACCCCCCAGCATTTT

V: TRBV7-9
size: once
length: 16
D: TRBD2
J: TRBJ2-3
CDR3: CASSSTSGRAGDTQYF
DNA: TGTGCCAGCAGCTCGACTAGCGGGAGGGCAGGAGATACGCAGTATTTT

V: TRBV4-2
size: -
length: 17
D: TRBD1
J: TRBJ1-5
CDR3: CASSQDFRTGGWQPQHF
DNA: TGTGCCAGCAGCCAAGATTTTAGGACAGGGGGCTGGCAGCCCCAGCATTTT

V: TRBV19
size: -
length: 15
D: -
J: TRBJ2-1
CDR3: CASSITGSSYNEQFF
DNA: TGTGCCAGTAGTATTACAGGTAGCTCCTACAATGAGCAGTTCTTC

V: TRBV15
size: -
length: 14
D: -
J: TRBJ2-2
CDR3: CATSRDPGAGELFF
DNA: TGTGCCACCAGCAGAGATCCAGGGGCCGGGGAGCTGTTTTTT

V: TRBV5-1
size: -
length: 14
D: -
J: TRBJ2-3
CDR3: CASSLVRGTDTQYF
DNA: TGCGCCAGCAGCTTGGTACGCGGCACAGATACGCAGTATTTT

V: TRBV6-1
size: -
length: 14
D: TRBD1
J: TRBJ1-1
CDR3: CASSAGGVVAEAFF
DNA: TGTGCCAGCAGTGCAGGGGGAGTCGTCGCTGAAGCTTTCTTT

V: TRBV7-9
size: -
length: 15
D: -
J: TRBJ2-3
CDR3: CASSFSGGATDTQYF
DNA: TGTGCCAGCAGCTTCTCAGGAGGGGCCACAGATACGCAGTATTTT

V: TRBV28
size: -
length: 14
D: TRBD2
J: TRBJ2-3
CDR3: CASSLSSGTDTQYF
DNA: TGTGCCAGCAGTTTGTCTAGCGGGACAGATACGCAGTATTTT

V: TRBV30
size: few
length: 14
D: -
J: TRBJ1-2
CDR3: CAWSRRDYNYGYTF
DNA: TGTGCCTGGAGTAGGCGGGACTATAACTATGGCTACACCTTC

V: TRBV2
size: -
length: 14
D: -
J: TRBJ1-2
CDR3: CASSVGTYSGGYTF
DNA: TGTGCCAGCAGTGTTGGGACTTACTCGGGTGGCTACACCTTC

V: TRBV30
size: -
length: 14
D: TRBD1
J: TRBJ1-5
CDR3: CAWSDYRGLGPQHF
DNA: TGTGCCTGGAGTGATTACAGGGGCTTAGGGCCCCAGCATTTT

V: TRBV20-1
size: -
length: 11
D: -
J: TRBJ2-7
CDR3: CSARRFHEQYF
DNA: TGCAGTGCTAGACGGTTTCACGAGCAGTACTTC

V: TRBV4-2
size: -
length: 14
D: -
J: TRBJ1-3
CDR3: CASSRLQGLDTIYF
DNA: TGTGCCAGCAGCCGGCTACAGGGTTTGGACACCATATATTTT

V: TRBV6-1
size: -
length: 13
D: -
J: TRBJ1-1
CDR3: CASSGVRGTEAFF
DNA: TGTGCCAGCAGTGGGGTCCGGGGGACTGAAGCTTTCTTT

V: TRBV6-5
size: -
length: 14
D: TRBD1
J: TRBJ2-1
CDR3: CASTIQGASSEQFF
DNA: TGTGCCAGCACTATACAGGGGGCGAGCAGTGAGCAGTTCTTC

V: TRBV10-3
size: -
length: 15
D: -
J: TRBJ2-2
CDR3: CAISELAGLAGELFF
DNA: TGTGCCATCAGTGAGTTGGCAGGGTTGGCCGGGGAGCTGTTTTTT

V: TRBV27
size: -
length: 14
D: -
J: TRBJ1-2
CDR3: CASSLRVWVAGYTF
DNA: TGTGCCAGCAGTTTGAGGGTTTGGGTAGCTGGCTACACCTTC

V: TRBV4-3
size: -
length: 18
D: TRBD1
J: TRBJ2-3
CDR3: CASRPYGTGANPTDTQYF
DNA: TGCGCCAGCAGACCCTACGGGACAGGGGCTAATCCCACAGATACGCAGTATTTT

V: TRBV11-2
size: once
length: 16
D: TRBD2
J: TRBJ2-1
CDR3: CASSLDWTSGRNEQFF
DNA: TGTGCCAGCAGCTTAGATTGGACTAGCGGGAGAAATGAGCAGTTCTTC

V: TRBV10-2
size: -
length: 17
D: TRBD2
J: TRBJ2-1
CDR3: CASSGILGRGSYNEQFF
DNA: TGCGCCAGCAGTGGAATCCTTGGGCGGGGGTCCTACAATGAGCAGTTCTTC

V: TRBV4-2
size: -
length: 16
D: -
J: TRBJ1-2
CDR3: CASSQDREGANYGYTF
DNA: TGTGCCAGCAGCCAAGATCGAGAAGGAGCTAACTATGGCTACACCTTC

V: TRBV7-2
size: -
length: 17
D: -
J: TRBJ1-3
CDR3: CAWTDRDTKLGGNTIYF
DNA: TGTGCCTGGACCGACCGGGACACAAAGCTCGGTGGAAACACCATATATTTT

V: TRBV30
size: -
length: 14
D: -
J: TRBJ1-6
CDR3: CAWKSQGWNSPLHF
DNA: TGTGCCTGGAAGTCACAGGGATGGAATTCACCCCTCCACTTT

V: TRBV7-9
size: -
length: 14
D: -
J: TRBJ2-7
CDR3: CASSLPHKSYEQYF
DNA: TGTGCCAGCAGCTTACCGCACAAATCCTACGAGCAGTACTTC

V: TRBV7-9
size: -
length: 13
D: -
J: TRBJ2-7
CDR3: CASSSGSSYEQYF
DNA: TGTGCCAGCAGCTCCGGGAGCTCCTACGAGCAGTACTTC

V: TRBV6-4
size: few
length: 15
D: TRBD1
J: TRBJ1-5
CDR3: CASSPGQVSNQPQHF
DNA: TGTGCCAGCAGTCCTGGACAGGTTAGCAATCAGCCCCAGCATTTT

V: TRBV19
size: -
length: 16
D: TRBD1
J: TRBJ1-3
CDR3: CASSRRGTDSGNTIYF
DNA: TGTGCCAGTAGTCGCCGAGGGACAGACTCTGGAAACACCATATATTTT